Each of the 19 T cell receptor beta chains below was sequenced from the same sample in a study of blood T cell repertoires in COVID-19. This table comes from immunoSEQ multiplex PCR, and its TCRdb copy is limited to in-frame clones, with some not included. The sample lists about 150,000 clones, approximately 83% occurring once. Specimen: peripheral blood. Receptors were obtained from a woman aged 55 to 70 with COVID-19, enrolled during active disease.

The chain is built from TRBV19 and TRBJ1-3; TRBD1 is a possible D gene (6 bases). V dropped 6 bases and J dropped 5 bases, with 11 bases sitting between them. There are 13 residues in the CDR3. The V gene's germline CDR1 is LNHDA and CDR2 SQIVND (reference sequence). DNA for the CDR3: TGTGCCAGTAGGTTGGACAGAAGAAACACCATATATTTT. It translates to CASRLDRRNTIYF.

J is TRBJ2-3 and V is TRBV5-1, with D possibly TRBD2 on 5 matching bases. The CDR3 extends over 14 amino acids. Trimming shortened V by 7 bases and J by 0 bases, and 12 bases separated the two germline ends. The germline V gene has CDR1 SGHRS and CDR2 YFSETQ. The CDR3 DNA follows: TGCGCCAGCTGCGAGGGTTTAAGCACAGATACGCAGTATTTT. It specifies CASCEGLSTDTQYF.

The V gene is TRBV7-9, the J gene TRBJ1-2, with a possible D match to TRBD1 (6 bases). The V gene's germline CDR1 is SEHNR and CDR2 FQNEAQ (reference sequence). V lost 1 base to trimming and J lost 8 bases, with 17 bases between them. The CDR3 runs to 15 residues. The CDR3 sequence is CASSLEGGGAEGYTF. DNA of the CDR3: TGTGCCAGCAGCTTAGAGGGCGGGGGCGCAGAGGGCTACACCTTC. Filled out from reference TRBV7-9 and TRBJ1-2, the complete variable domain reads DTGVSQNPRHKITKRGQNVTFRCDPISEHNRLYWYRQTLGQGPEFLTYFQNEAQLEKSRLLSDRFSAERPKGSFSTLEIQRTEQGDSAMYLCASSLEGGGAEGYTFGSGTRLTVV.

V is TRBV18 and J is TRBJ1-5, with D maybe TRBD1 (6 bases). The CDR3 runs to 14 residues. V was clipped by 3 bases and J by 7 bases, with 13 bases between them. Germline assignment: CDR1 KGHSH and CDR2 LQKENI. The DNA of the CDR3 is TGTGCCAGCTCACCCTCACGGGGACAACAGCCCCAGCATTTT. Translation gives CASSPSRGQQPQHF. The whole variable domain, filled in from reference TRBV18 and TRBJ1-5, reads NAGVMQNPRHLVRRRGQEARLRCSPMKGHSHVYWYRQLPEEGLKFMVYLQKENIIDESGMPKERFSAEFPKEGPSILRIQQVVRGDSAAYFCASSPSRGQQPQHFGDGTRLSIL.

The chain employs TRBV27 and TRBJ2-1; tentative D call: TRBD2 (6 bases). V was trimmed by 2 bases and J by 4 bases, leaving 12 bases between them. The CDR3 covers 15 residues. From germline, CDR1 is MNHEY and CDR2 SMNVEV (reference sequence). The DNA of the CDR3 is TGTGCCAGCAGTTTAGGGCAGGGAGGATACAATGAGCAGTTCTTC. Translation gives CASSLGQGGYNEQFF.

In its sample, this clone was seen a few times. The chain combines TRBV11-1 with TRBJ1-2, with D perhaps TRBD1 (6 bases). Germline assignment: CDR1 SGHAT and CDR2 FQDESV (reference sequence). The CDR3 runs 14 residues. Trimming took off 8 bases at V and 5 bases at J, with 18 bases between the two ends. The CDR3 loop is CASSWGHPLYGYTF. CDR3 DNA: TGTGCCAGCTCTTGGGGGCACCCTTTATATGGCTACACCTTC.

This clone appeared a single time. The chain employs TRBV7-9 and TRBJ2-3; D perhaps matches TRBD2 (5 bases). The CDR3 loop spans 14 amino acids. The V and J ends lost 1 base and 2 bases respectively, with 7 bases between them. In germline, CDR1 is SEHNR, CDR2 FQNEAQ (reference sequence). CDR3 sequence: CASSLGGNTDTQYF. CDR3 DNA: TGTGCCAGCAGCTTAGGAGGGAACACAGATACGCAGTATTTT. Full variable domain (remainder filled in from reference TRBV7-9 and TRBJ2-3): DTGVSQNPRHKITKRGQNVTFRCDPISEHNRLYWYRQTLGQGPEFLTYFQNEAQLEKSRLLSDRFSAERPKGSFSTLEIQRTEQGDSAMYLCASSLGGNTDTQYFGPGTRLTVL.

The chain joins TRBV19 to TRBJ1-1, with no clear D. Germline CDR1 and CDR2: LNHDA and SQIVND (reference sequence). This CDR3 spans 14 amino acids. V shed 8 bases and J shed 5 bases, with 18 bases lying between them. The CDR3 DNA sequence: TGTGCCAGTCTCCAGGAGGGAATAGGGACTGAAGCTTTCTTT. Translation gives CASLQEGIGTEAFF.

The chain has TRBV18 and TRBJ1-2, with D uncertain. V gave up 6 bases and J gave up 0 bases, with 5 bases separating them. The germline CDR1 and CDR2 sequences are KGHSH and LQKENI. This CDR3 has 12 residues. For the CDR3, the DNA is TGTGCCAGCTCCCTTCCTAACTATGGCTACACCTTC. Protein product: CASSLPNYGYTF.

CDR3 sequence (DNA): TGTGCCAGCTCACCACAGGGAGTTACTAATGAAAAACTGTTTTTT. Its translation is CASSPQGVTNEKLFF. The V call is TRBV18, the J call TRBJ1-4; the D is unclear. With 1 base removed from V and 2 bases from J, the gap between germline ends came to 8 bases. Germline values: CDR1 KGHSH, CDR2 LQKENI. The CDR3 has 15 residues.

This clone was found a few times. J is TRBJ1-2 and V is TRBV16, with 7 bases matching TRBD1. This CDR3 has 18 amino acids. Germline lookup yields CDR1 KGHSY and CDR2 FQNENV. The trim removed 0 bases at V and 1 base at J, leaving 11 bases unmatched. The CDR3 coding sequence is TGTGCCAGCAGCCAATCTCCTCGTCCGGGACAGCGTAACTATGGCTACACCTTC. This codes for CASSQSPRPGQRNYGYTF.

The rearrangement uses TRBV18 and TRBJ1-1; 9 bases are a match to TRBD1. The CDR3 extends over 17 amino acids. Germline V CDR1 and CDR2: KGHSH, LQKENI. With V trimmed by 4 bases and J by 5 bases, 14 bases remained unmatched. CDR3 sequence: CASSLLPPGQGYTEAFF. The CDR3 nucleotides read TGTGCCAGCTCACTCCTCCCCCCGGGACAGGGTTATACTGAAGCTTTCTTT.

As DNA, the CDR3 is TGTGCCAGCAAGACGGACACCGACCCCTACAATGAGCAGTTCTTC. As protein: CASKTDTDPYNEQFF. The J gene is TRBJ2-1, the V gene TRBV6-5; a weak D match, TRBD1 (5 bases). The CDR3 is 15 residues long. Trimming pared 7 bases from V and 2 bases from J, leaving 15 bases between. Germline V gene lookup returns CDR1 MNHEY and CDR2 SVGAGI.

The rearrangement uses TRBV7-7 and TRBJ2-3; 7 nucleotides agree with TRBD2. The germline CDR1 and CDR2 sequences are SSHAT and FNYEAQ (reference sequence). After removal of 1 base from V and 1 base from J, the junction contained 2 bases not matched to a gene. The CDR3 is made up of 15 amino acids. Here the CDR3 reads CASSLGGGRTDTQYF. The CDR3 DNA is TGTGCCAGCAGCTTAGGGGGGGGACGCACAGATACGCAGTATTTT. The variable domain in full, with the rest retrieved from reference TRBV7-7 and TRBJ2-3, is GAGVSQSPRYKVTKRGQDVTLRCDPISSHATLYWYQQALGQGPEFLTYFNYEAQPDKSGLPSDRFSAERPEGSISTLTIQRTEQRDSAMYRCASSLGGGRTDTQYFGPGTRLTVL.

The chain joins TRBV11-2 to TRBJ1-2; no clear D gene. Deletions cut 6 bases from V and 8 bases from J, with 16 bases between. In germline, CDR1 is SGHAT, CDR2 FQNNGV. The CDR3 covers 13 residues. CDR3 sequence reads: CASSRTEREGYTF. Written as DNA, the CDR3 is TGTGCCAGCAGTCGCACAGAAAGGGAGGGCTACACCTTC.

The chain employs TRBV25-1 and TRBJ2-7; the match to TRBD2 covers 7 bases. The CDR3 sequence is 15 residues long. Germline values: CDR1 MGHDK, CDR2 SYGVNS. V was clipped by 0 bases and J by 4 bases; unmatched bases: 6. The CDR3 sequence is CASSEYIRGGYEQYF. The CDR3 DNA reads as TGTGCCAGCAGTGAATATATTCGCGGGGGTTACGAGCAGTACTTC.

This rearrangement joins TRBV24-1 to TRBJ2-2; D may be TRBD1 (6 bases). CDR1 is KGHDR, CDR2 SFDVKD, per germline. V lost 2 bases and J lost 6, with 6 bases in between. This CDR3 is built from 13 residues. CDR3 sequence: CATSDYRAGELFF. CDR3 nucleotides: TGTGCCACCAGTGATTACAGGGCCGGGGAGCTGTTTTTT.

The CDR3 reads CASSQGEGGNQPQHF. CDR3 nucleotide sequence: TGTGCCAGCTCACAAGGGGAAGGCGGCAATCAGCCCCAGCATTTT. The rearrangement uses TRBV18 and TRBJ1-5, with a possible D match to TRBD1 (5 bases). V was clipped by 4 bases and J by 2 bases, with 12 bases between them. This CDR3 is 15 amino acids long. CDR1 KGHSH and CDR2 LQKENI come from the germline V gene.

The chain couples TRBV12-3 or TRBV12-4 to TRBJ1-1; 7 nucleotides align to TRBD1. After removal of 2 bases from V and 5 bases from J, the junction contained 2 bases not matched to a gene. The CDR3 has 13 residues. CDR3 sequence reads: CASSLRGRTEAFF. The CDR3 DNA is TGTGCCAGCAGTTTAAGGGGGCGGACTGAAGCTTTCTTT.